The clone carrying this T cell receptor (beta chain) appeared a few times. Its antigen remains unknown. This sample stems from a study of T-cell memory formation after mild COVID-19. Turning to the study itself: TCR clusters were mostly donor specific.

Regarding the study as a whole: Clones contracting across day 15 to 85 had a balanced CD4/CD8 profile; later expanding clones leaned CD4+.

One entry per CDR3 protein results from TCRdb running MiXCR on the 5' RACE reads. The table has 120,000 to 150,000 distinct CDR3 sequences, 15% to 20% seen once. The sequence was obtained from an adult woman who had mild COVID-19 (a few samples of this study predate the infection). Cell type and time point are not known. The sequenced material came from PBMCs or a T cell subset sorted from them (not recorded which).

This chain's CDR3 is CASSQCGGANSYNEQFF. The CDR3 DNA follows: TGCGCCAGCAGTCAATGCGGAGGGGCTAACTCCTACAATGAGCAGTTCTTC. The V gene is TRBV23-1, the J gene TRBJ2-1; possibly TRBD2 for D (6 bases). TRBV23-1 is designated an ORF whose function remains uncertain. The V and J ends lost 1 base and 0 bases respectively, with 13 bases between them. This CDR3 is built from 17 residues.